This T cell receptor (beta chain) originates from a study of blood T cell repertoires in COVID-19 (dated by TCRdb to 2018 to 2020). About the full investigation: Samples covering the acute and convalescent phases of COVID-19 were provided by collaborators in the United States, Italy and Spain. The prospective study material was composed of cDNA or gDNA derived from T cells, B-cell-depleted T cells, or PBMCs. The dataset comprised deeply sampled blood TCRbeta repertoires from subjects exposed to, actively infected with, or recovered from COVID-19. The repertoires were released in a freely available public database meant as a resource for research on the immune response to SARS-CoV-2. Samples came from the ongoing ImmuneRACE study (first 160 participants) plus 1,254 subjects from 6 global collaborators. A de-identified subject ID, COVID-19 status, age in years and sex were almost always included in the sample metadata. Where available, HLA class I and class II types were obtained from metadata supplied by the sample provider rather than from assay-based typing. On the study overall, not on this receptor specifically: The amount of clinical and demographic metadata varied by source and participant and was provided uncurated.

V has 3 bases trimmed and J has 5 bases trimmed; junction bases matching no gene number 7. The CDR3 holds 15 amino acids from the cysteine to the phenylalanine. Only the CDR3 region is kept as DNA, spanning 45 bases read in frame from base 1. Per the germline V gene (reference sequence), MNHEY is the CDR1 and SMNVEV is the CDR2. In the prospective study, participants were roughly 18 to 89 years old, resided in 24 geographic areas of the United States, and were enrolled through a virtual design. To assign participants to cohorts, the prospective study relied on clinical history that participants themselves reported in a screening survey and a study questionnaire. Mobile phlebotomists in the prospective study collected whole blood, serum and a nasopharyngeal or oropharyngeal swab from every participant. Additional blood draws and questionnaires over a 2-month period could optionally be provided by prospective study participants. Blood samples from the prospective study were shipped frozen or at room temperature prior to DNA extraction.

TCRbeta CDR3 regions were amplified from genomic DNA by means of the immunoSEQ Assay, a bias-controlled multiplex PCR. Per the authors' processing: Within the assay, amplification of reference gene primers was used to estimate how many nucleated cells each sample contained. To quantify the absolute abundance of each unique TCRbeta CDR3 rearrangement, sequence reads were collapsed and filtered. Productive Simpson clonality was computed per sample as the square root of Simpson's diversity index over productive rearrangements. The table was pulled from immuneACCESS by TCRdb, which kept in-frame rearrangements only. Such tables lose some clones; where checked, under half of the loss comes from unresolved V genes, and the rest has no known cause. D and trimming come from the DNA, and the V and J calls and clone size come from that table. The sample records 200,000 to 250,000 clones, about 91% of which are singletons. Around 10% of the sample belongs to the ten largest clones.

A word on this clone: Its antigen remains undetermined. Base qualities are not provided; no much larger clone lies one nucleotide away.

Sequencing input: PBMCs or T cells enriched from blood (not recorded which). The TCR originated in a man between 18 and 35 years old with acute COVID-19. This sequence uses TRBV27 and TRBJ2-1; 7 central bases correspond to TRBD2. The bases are TGTGCCAGCAGTTTTTGGAGCGGGATAAACAATGAGCAGTTCTTC. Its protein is CASSFWSGINNEQFF.